The 2 T cell receptor beta chains below were found in one sample sequenced in a study of T cells in Graves' hyperthyroidism and ophthalmopathy. RNA transcripts were the template for amplifying TCR beta CDR3 regions. HTBI primers were employed in a first-round RT-PCR of the TCR CDR3. From the multiplex PCR reads, TCRdb called clonotypes with MiXCR, one entry per CDR3 protein. The data contain almost 350,000 distinct CDR3 sequences, around a sixth of them singletons. The sequenced sample was blood. The receptors originated from a woman in her 40s with Graves' ophthalmopathy.

Ten or more counts support this clonotype. The rearrangement uses TRBV4-3 and TRBJ2-7, with D possibly matching TRBD2 (5 bases). The ends were cut back, 5 bases at V and 5 bases at J, with 25 bases in the middle. The CDR3 consists of 17 residues. The germline gives CDR1 LGHNA, CDR2 YSLEER. The CDR3 sequence: CASSKKGGGSGGDEQYF. CDR3 DNA: TGCGCCAGCAGCAAGAAGGGCGGAGGTTCTGGTGGGGACGAGCAGTACTTC.

In this sample, this clonotype turned up many times. The V and J genes are TRBV7-2 and TRBJ2-4, with a possible D match to TRBD2 (6 bases). V lost 2 bases to trimming and J lost 1 base, with 12 bases between them. This CDR3 is 16 amino acids long. CDR1 is SGHTA and CDR2 is FQGNSA in the germline V gene. The CDR3 reads CASSLSPGGAKNIQYF. The CDR3 DNA sequence: TGTGCCAGCAGCTTAAGCCCCGGAGGGGCCAAAAACATTCAGTACTTC.